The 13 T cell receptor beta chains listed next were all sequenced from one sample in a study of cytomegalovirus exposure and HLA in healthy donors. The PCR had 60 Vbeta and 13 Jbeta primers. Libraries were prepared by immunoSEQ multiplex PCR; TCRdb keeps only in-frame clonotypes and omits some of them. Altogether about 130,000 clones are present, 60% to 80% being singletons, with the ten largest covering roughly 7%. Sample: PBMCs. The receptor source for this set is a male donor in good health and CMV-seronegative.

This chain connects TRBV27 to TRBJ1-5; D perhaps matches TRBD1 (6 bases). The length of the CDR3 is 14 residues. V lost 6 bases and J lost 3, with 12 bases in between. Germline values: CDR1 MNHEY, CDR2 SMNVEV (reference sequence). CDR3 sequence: CASRSNRVNQPQHF. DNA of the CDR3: TGTGCCAGCAGGTCAAACAGGGTCAATCAGCCCCAGCATTTT.

This CDR3 reads CASSLTSGTYEQYF. CDR3 sequence (DNA): TGTGCCAGCAGCTTGACTAGCGGGACCTACGAGCAGTACTTC. The gene calls are TRBV11-1 and TRBJ2-7; TRBD2 agrees at 11 bases. Germline CDR1 is SGHAT and CDR2 is FQDESV (reference sequence). With 3 bases clipped from V and 2 bases from J, the junction kept 0 bases outside the gene matches. This CDR3 has 14 residues.

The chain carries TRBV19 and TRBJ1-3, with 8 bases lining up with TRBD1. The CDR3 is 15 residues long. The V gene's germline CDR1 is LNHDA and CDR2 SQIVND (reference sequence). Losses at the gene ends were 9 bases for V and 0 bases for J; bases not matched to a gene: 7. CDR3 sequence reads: CASGQGRNSGNTIYF. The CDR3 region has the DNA TGTGCCAGCGGACAGGGACGGAACTCTGGAAACACCATATATTTT.

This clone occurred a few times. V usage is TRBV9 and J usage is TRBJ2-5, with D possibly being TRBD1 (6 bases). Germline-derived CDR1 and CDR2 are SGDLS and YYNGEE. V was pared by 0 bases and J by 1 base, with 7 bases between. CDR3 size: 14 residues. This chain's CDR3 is CASSVGQAQETQYF. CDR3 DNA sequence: TGTGCCAGCAGCGTAGGACAGGCCCAAGAGACCCAGTACTTC.

This CDR3 is CASSLAIQAQETQYF. CDR3 in DNA: TGTGCCAGCAGCTTAGCTATTCAGGCACAAGAGACCCAGTACTTC. The gene calls are TRBV7-2 and TRBJ2-5, with D unresolved. From germline, CDR1 is SGHTA and CDR2 FQGNSA. Between the trimmed V and J ends, which lost 0 bases and 2 bases, there was a span of 10 bases. CDR3 length: 15 amino acids.

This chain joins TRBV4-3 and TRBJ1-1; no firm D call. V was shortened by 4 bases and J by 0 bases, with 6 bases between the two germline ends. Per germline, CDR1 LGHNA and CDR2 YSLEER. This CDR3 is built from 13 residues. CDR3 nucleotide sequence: TGCGCCAGCAGCCGCGGGGTGAACACTGAAGCTTTCTTT. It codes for CASSRGVNTEAFF.

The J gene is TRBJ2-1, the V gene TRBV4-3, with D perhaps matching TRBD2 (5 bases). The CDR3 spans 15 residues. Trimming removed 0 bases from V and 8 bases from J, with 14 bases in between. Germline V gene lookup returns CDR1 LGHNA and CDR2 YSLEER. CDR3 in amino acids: CASSQDQRASHEQFF. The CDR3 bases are TGCGCCAGCAGCCAAGATCAAAGGGCTAGCCATGAGCAGTTCTTC.

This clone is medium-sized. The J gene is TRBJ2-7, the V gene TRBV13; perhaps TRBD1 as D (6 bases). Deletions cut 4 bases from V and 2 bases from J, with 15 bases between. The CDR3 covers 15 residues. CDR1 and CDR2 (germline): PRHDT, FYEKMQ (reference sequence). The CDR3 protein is CASSSPGTLPYEQYF. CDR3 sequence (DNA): TGTGCCAGCAGCTCACCCGGGACACTCCCCTACGAGCAGTACTTC.

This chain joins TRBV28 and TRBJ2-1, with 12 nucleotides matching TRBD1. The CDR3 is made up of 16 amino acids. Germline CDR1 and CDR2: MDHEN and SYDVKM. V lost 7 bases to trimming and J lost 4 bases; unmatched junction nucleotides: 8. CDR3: CASTIVGQGAYNEQFF. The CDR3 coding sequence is TGTGCCAGCACTATCGTGGGACAGGGGGCTTACAATGAGCAGTTCTTC.

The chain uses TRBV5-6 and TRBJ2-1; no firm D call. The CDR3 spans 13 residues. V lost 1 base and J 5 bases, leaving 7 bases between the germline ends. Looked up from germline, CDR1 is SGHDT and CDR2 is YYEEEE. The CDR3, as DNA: TGTGCCAGCAGCTTGCTCAGGAACAATGAGCAGTTCTTC. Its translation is CASSLLRNNEQFF.

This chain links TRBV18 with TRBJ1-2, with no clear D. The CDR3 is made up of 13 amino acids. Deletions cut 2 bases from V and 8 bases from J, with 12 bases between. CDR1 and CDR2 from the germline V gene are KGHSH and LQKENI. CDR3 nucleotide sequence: TGTGCCAGCTCACCAACGGCGGTTCAGGGCTACACCTTC. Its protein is CASSPTAVQGYTF.

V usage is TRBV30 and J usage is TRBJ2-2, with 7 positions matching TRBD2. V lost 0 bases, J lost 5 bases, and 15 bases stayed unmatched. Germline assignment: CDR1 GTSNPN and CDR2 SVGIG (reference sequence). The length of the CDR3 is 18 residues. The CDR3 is CAWSVLYLAGDLTGELFF. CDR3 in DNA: TGTGCCTGGAGTGTACTTTATCTGGCGGGAGATCTTACCGGGGAGCTGTTTTTT. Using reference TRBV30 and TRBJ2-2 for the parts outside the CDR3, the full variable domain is SQTIHQWPATLVQPVGSPLSLECTVEGTSNPNLYWYRQAAGRGLQLLFYSVGIGQISSEVPQNLSASRPQDRQFILSSKKLLLSDSGFYLCAWSVLYLAGDLTGELFFGEGSRLTVL.

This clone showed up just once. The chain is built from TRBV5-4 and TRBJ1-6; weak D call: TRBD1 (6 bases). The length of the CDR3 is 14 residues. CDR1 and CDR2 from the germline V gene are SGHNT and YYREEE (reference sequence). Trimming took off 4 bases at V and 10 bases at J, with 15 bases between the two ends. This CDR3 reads CASSLRDKGSPLHF. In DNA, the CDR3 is TGTGCCAGCAGCCTCCGGGACAAAGGGTCACCCCTCCACTTT. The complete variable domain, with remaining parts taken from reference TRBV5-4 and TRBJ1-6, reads ETGVTQSPTHLIKTRGQQVTLRCSSQSGHNTVSWYQQALGQGPQFIFQYYREEENGRGNFPPRFSGLQFPNYSSELNVNALELDDSALYLCASSLRDKGSPLHFGNGTRLTVT.